This section outlines one T cell receptor (beta chain) sequence together with its context. What it binds is not known. CDR1 and CDR2 (germline): KGHSH, LQKENI. The CDR3 length is 18 residues. The V gene end was trimmed by 6 bases and the J gene end by 3 bases; junction bases not matched to a gene: 16. The sample originates from a study of tumor and adjacent non-tumor tissue in lung cancer. The library came from three nested PCR rounds adapted from ARM-PCR protocols. TCRdb redid the calling of the multiplex PCR reads with MiXCR, one entry per CDR3 protein. Counted here are fewer than 90,000 distinct CDR3 sequences, roughly three quarters occurring once; the ten biggest clones make up roughly 22%. The template was RNA from unsorted bulk tissue. More than 3 cm separated this lung sample from the edge of the tumor. Overall study results and limits: Tumor tissue had significantly higher TCR diversity than normal lung. Top 100 clones took a larger repertoire share in normal lung.

The chain combines TRBV18 with TRBJ1-5; TRBD1 matches at 8 bases. Sequencing used distant non-tumor lung tissue. This receptor was taken from a woman aged 50 to 60 with non-small cell lung cancer. CDR3 residues: CASSNRSRDRIINQPQHF. As DNA, the CDR3 is TGTGCCAGCTCCAATAGAAGCCGGGACAGGATAATCAATCAGCCCCAGCATTTT.